The 14 T cell receptor beta chains presented below share a single source sample, sequenced in a study of CD8+ T cells in alopecia areata. Extracted RNA was reverse transcribed into cDNA, the sequencing template. Using immunoSEQ multiplex PCR, the repertoire was profiled, and TCRdb retains in-frame clones only, with some absent. This repertoire shows about 200,000 clones, about 61% found once; its top ten account for around 5%. Material for sequencing was CD8+ T cells sorted from blood. The receptors come from a human donor in good health.

The chain has TRBV29-1 and TRBJ2-2, with D perhaps TRBD2 (6 bases). This CDR3 contains 17 residues. V dropped 7 bases and J dropped 0 bases, with 21 bases sitting between them. Per the germline V gene, CDR1 is SQVTM and CDR2 is ANQGSEA. As DNA, the CDR3 is TGCAGCGCCCTGGGGGAGGTTGGGATTCCGAACACCGGGGAGCTGTTTTTT. It specifies CSALGEVGIPNTGELFF.

This clone was recorded only once. The chain employs TRBV6-5 and TRBJ2-3; D unclear. The CDR3 runs 13 residues. Germline loops: CDR1 MNHEY, CDR2 SVGAGI. V was shortened by 8 bases and J by 3 bases, with 12 bases between the two germline ends. CDR3: CASGLRATDTQYF. The CDR3 bases are TGTGCCAGCGGGCTACGAGCGACAGATACGCAGTATTTT.

The sample holds one count of this clone. This chain uses TRBV13 with TRBJ1-6; TRBD1 is a possible D gene (5 bases). There are 13 residues in the CDR3. Germline-derived CDR1 and CDR2 are PRHDT and FYEKMQ (reference sequence). V was pared by 5 bases and J by 6 bases, with 8 bases between. The chain's CDR3 is CASSPGPNSPLHF. The CDR3 coding sequence is TGTGCCAGCAGCCCGGGGCCTAATTCACCCCTCCACTTT.

This chain joins TRBV7-9 and TRBJ2-3; TRBD2 agrees at 11 bases. J was trimmed by 0 bases and V by 0 bases; bases with no gene match: 2. The CDR3 runs 17 residues. Germline CDR1 is SEHNR and CDR2 is FQNEAQ (reference sequence). As DNA, the CDR3 is TGTGCCAGCAGCTTAGCACTAGCGGGGGCTAGCACAGATACGCAGTATTTT. Protein product: CASSLALAGASTDTQYF. Using reference TRBV7-9 and TRBJ2-3 for the parts outside the CDR3, the full variable domain is DTGVSQNPRHKITKRGQNVTFRCDPISEHNRLYWYRQTLGQGPEFLTYFQNEAQLEKSRLLSDRFSAERPKGSFSTLEIQRTEQGDSAMYLCASSLALAGASTDTQYFGPGTRLTVL.

The V and J genes are TRBV29-1 and TRBJ1-1, with a possible D match to TRBD1 (5 bases). Trimming shortened V by 6 bases and J by 0 bases, and 17 bases separated the two germline ends. The CDR3 extends over 15 amino acids. Germline CDR1 SQVTM, CDR2 ANQGSEA. The chain's CDR3 is CSVEPGRALNTEAFF. The CDR3 region has the DNA TGCAGCGTCGAGCCGGGCAGGGCCCTGAACACTGAAGCTTTCTTT.

The CDR3 bases are TGTGCCAGCAGCCCCTCTTTTAGCCGGATTGAGACCCAGTACTTC. Translating it yields CASSPSFSRIETQYF. V is TRBV5-4 and J is TRBJ2-5; D not certain. The CDR3 is 15 residues long. Deletions cut 4 bases from V and 5 bases from J, with 18 bases between. Germline CDR1 SGHNT, CDR2 YYREEE (reference sequence).

This clone rates as large (0.1 to 1%). The rearrangement links TRBV9 to TRBJ2-1; a weak D match, TRBD2 (7 bases). The CDR3 contains 15 residues. CDR1 and CDR2 (germline): SGDLS, YYNGEE. Between the trimmed V and J ends, which lost 0 bases and 8 bases, there was a span of 15 bases. DNA of the CDR3: TGTGCCAGCAGCGTAGCGGGGGGCCTAAGCCATGAGCAGTTCTTC. It yields the protein CASSVAGGLSHEQFF.

The gene calls are TRBV7-9 and TRBJ2-7, with D possibly TRBD2 on 6 matching bases. The CDR3 has 12 amino acids. The V end was cut by 4 bases, the J end by 5 bases, with 9 bases between. Germline CDR1 reads SEHNR; CDR2 reads FQNEAQ (reference sequence). The DNA for the CDR3 is TGTGCCAGCAGCTCCGGGGGTCACGAGCAGTACTTC. It yields the protein CASSSGGHEQYF.

The genes are TRBV6-1 and TRBJ1-1; D is uncertain. Germline-derived CDR1 and CDR2 are MNHNS and SASEGT. V lost 7 bases and J 1 base, leaving 10 bases between the germline ends. The CDR3 sequence is 13 residues long. The chain's CDR3 is CASTFARNTEAFF. The CDR3 coding sequence is TGTGCCAGCACCTTCGCCAGGAACACTGAAGCTTTCTTT.

This clone was seen once. The rearrangement uses TRBV30 and TRBJ1-2, with a possible D match to TRBD1 (6 bases). CDR1 and CDR2 (germline): GTSNPN, SVGIG (reference sequence). V shed 6 bases and J shed 7 bases, with 12 bases lying between them. The CDR3 covers 11 residues. Here the CDR3 reads CACTGFPGYTF. CDR3 sequence (DNA): TGTGCCTGCACAGGGTTTCCTGGCTACACCTTC.

The chain joins TRBV15 to TRBJ2-5; 8 nucleotides match TRBD1. Germline V CDR1 and CDR2: LNHNV, YYDKDF (reference sequence). V shed 11 bases and J 5 bases; nucleotides not matched to a gene: 16. The CDR3 sequence is 15 residues long. The CDR3 is CAACQTDREEETQYF. The CDR3 DNA is TGTGCCGCGTGTCAGACGGACAGGGAGGAGGAGACCCAGTACTTC.

The rearrangement joins TRBV5-6 to TRBJ1-1; the D is unclear. V was cut by 0 bases and J by 10 bases, with 10 bases left in between. Germline V gene data show CDR1 as SGHDT and CDR2 as YYEEEE. The CDR3 has 12 amino acids. The CDR3 nucleotides read TGTGCCAGCAGCTTGGGCGGTGGGGTAGCTTTCTTT. Translation: CASSLGGGVAFF.

This rearrangement joins TRBV29-1 to TRBJ1-2, with TRBD1 matching 10 bases. The CDR3 contains 13 residues. Germline CDR1 is SQVTM and CDR2 is ANQGSEA. The V and J ends lost 3 bases and 8 bases, in that order; junction bases with no gene match: 6. The CDR3 DNA reads TGCAGCGTTGACATGGGACAGGGGAACGGCTACACCTTC. Translation gives CSVDMGQGNGYTF.

The rearrangement joins TRBV7-9 to TRBJ1-2, with TRBD1 matching over 11 bases. V was clipped by 0 bases and J by 4 bases; unmatched bases: 1. Germline V lookup: CDR1 SEHNR, CDR2 FQNEAQ (reference sequence). The CDR3 loop spans 15 amino acids. CDR3 sequence: CASSLAGQGAYGYTF. DNA for the CDR3: TGTGCCAGCAGCTTAGCAGGACAGGGGGCCTATGGCTACACCTTC. The complete variable domain, with remaining parts taken from reference TRBV7-9 and TRBJ1-2, reads DTGVSQNPRHKITKRGQNVTFRCDPISEHNRLYWYRQTLGQGPEFLTYFQNEAQLEKSRLLSDRFSAERPKGSFSTLEIQRTEQGDSAMYLCASSLAGQGAYGYTFGSGTRLTVV.